This T cell receptor (beta chain) was captured in a study of T cell changes during pregnancy in multiple sclerosis. The repertoire was sequenced with immunoSEQ multiplex PCR; TCRdb's copy has only in-frame clones and lacks some. The data contain 30,000 to 40,000 clones, 92% of them seen just once; the ten biggest clones take up 0.7% to 1%. The receptor was isolated from a female donor with multiple sclerosis, enrolled in a pregnancy study. The sequences come from CD4+ T cells from peripheral blood mononuclear cells, collected in the third trimester of pregnancy.

CDR3 protein: CASTNSGSSYNEQFF. CDR3 coding DNA: TGTGCCAGCACCAATAGCGGGAGCTCCTACAATGAGCAGTTCTTC. The chain joins TRBV6-5 to TRBJ2-1, with 9 bases identical to TRBD2. CDR1 and CDR2 from the germline V gene are MNHEY and SVGAGI. The ends lost 7 bases at V and 0 bases at J; junction bases unmatched: 4. CDR3 length: 15 amino acids.